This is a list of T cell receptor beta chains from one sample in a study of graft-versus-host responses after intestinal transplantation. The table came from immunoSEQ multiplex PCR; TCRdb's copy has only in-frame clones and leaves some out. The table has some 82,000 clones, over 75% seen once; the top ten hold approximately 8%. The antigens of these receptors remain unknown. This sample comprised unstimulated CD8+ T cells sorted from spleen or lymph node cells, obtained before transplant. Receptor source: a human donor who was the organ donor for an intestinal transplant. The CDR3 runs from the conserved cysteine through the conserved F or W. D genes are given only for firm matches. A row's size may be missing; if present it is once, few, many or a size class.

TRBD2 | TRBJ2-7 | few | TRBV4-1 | TGCGCCAGCAGCCCCGGGAGGGACTACGAGCAGTACTTC | CASSPGRDYEQYF
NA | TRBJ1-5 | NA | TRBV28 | TGTGCCAGCAGTTACCAGGGAATTAATCAGCCCCAGCATTTT | CASSYQGINQPQHF
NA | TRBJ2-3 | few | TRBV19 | TGTGCCTCGGTGGGAGATACGCAGTATTTT | CASVGDTQYF
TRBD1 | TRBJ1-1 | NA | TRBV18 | TGTGCCAGCTCATTCCGGGACAGGGAAATGAACACTGAAGCTTTCTTT | CASSFRDREMNTEAFF
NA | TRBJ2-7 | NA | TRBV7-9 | TGTGCCAGCAGCTTCGAAGGGGACGAGCAGTACTTC | CASSFEGDEQYF
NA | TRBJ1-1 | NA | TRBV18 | TGTGCCAGCTCACCAATCCAGGGCGCCTTGTGGACTGAAGCTTTCTTT | CASSPIQGALWTEAFF
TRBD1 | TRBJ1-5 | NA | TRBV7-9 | TGTGCCAGCAGCCTAGGGACAGGGGGCTTCGATCAGCCCCAGCATTTT | CASSLGTGGFDQPQHF
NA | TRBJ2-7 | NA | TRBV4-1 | TGCGCCAGCAGCCAAGTTTCTGCAGGGACCTACGAGCAGTACTTC | CASSQVSAGTYEQYF
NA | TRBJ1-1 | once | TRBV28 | TGTGCCAGCAGTTTATTCCCCGGCGGGACTGAAGCTTTCTTT | CASSLFPGGTEAFF
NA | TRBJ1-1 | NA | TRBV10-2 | TGCGCCAGCGGTTGGGGGACTGAAGCTTTCTTT | CASGWGTEAFF
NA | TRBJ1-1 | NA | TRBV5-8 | TGTGCCAGCAGCTGGGGGACTCCGAACACTGAAGCTTTCTTT | CASSWGTPNTEAFF
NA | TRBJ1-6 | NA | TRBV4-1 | TGCGCCAGCAGCCGGTGGCTAGGGGGTCTTAGATCACCCCTCCACTTT | CASSRWLGGLRSPLHF
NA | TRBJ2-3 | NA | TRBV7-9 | TGTGCCAGCAGCCCCGTGCGTACTAGCACAGATACGCAGTATTTT | CASSPVRTSTDTQYF
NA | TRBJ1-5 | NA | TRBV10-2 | TGCGCCACCCGGGACGGATATCAGCCCCAGCATTTT | CATRDGYQPQHF
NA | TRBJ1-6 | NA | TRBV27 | TGTGCCAGCAGTCTCATCTATAATTCACCCCTCCACTTT | CASSLIYNSPLHF
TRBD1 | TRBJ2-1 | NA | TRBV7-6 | TGTGCCAGCAGCGGGGAGTACGGACAGGGAGATGAGCAGTTCTTC | CASSGEYGQGDEQFF
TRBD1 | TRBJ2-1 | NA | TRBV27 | TGTGCCAGCAAGGGGGCTAACTACAATGAGCAGTTCTTC | CASKGANYNEQFF
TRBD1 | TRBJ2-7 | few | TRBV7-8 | TGTGCCAGCAGCTATGACAGGGGGTCCTACGAGCAGTACTTC | CASSYDRGSYEQYF
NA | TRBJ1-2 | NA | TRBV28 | TGTGCCAGCAGTTGGAAGGGAACCTCCTATGGCTACACCTTC | CASSWKGTSYGYTF
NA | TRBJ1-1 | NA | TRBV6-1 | TGTGCCAGCGGACGGGGGCGGAACACTGAAGCTTTCTTT | CASGRGRNTEAFF
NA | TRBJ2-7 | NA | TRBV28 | TGTGCCAGCAGCTCCCCGGGGGCTTGGGAGCAGTACTTC | CASSSPGAWEQYF
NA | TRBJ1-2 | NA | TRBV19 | TGTGCCAGTAGTCCAGAGTCTCTCGGTGGCTATGGCTACACCTTC | CASSPESLGGYGYTF
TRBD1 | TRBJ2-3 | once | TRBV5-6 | TGTGCCAGCACCACTCCTCCAGGGGGATGGACAGATACGCAGTATTTT | CASTTPPGGWTDTQYF
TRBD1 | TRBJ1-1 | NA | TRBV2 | TGTGCCAGCAGTGAGGGGGGACAGGGCGACACTGAAGCTTTCTTT | CASSEGGQGDTEAFF
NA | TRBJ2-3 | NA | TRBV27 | TGTGCCAGCAGCGTGGTCAAGGGCACAGATACGCAGTATTTT | CASSVVKGTDTQYF
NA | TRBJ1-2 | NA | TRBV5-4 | TGTGCCAGCAGCTTAAGTAATCATCGGTGGTTGGATAACTATGGCTACACCTTC | CASSLSNHRWLDNYGYTF
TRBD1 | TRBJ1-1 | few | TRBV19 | TGTGCCAGTAGTCCGGGACAGGGATACTGGACTGAAGCTTTCTTT | CASSPGQGYWTEAFF
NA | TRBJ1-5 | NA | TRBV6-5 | TGTGCCAGCAGTACGATTCCTGGAAGGGCCCAGCATTTT | CASSTIPGRAQHF
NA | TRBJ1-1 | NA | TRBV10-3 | TGTGCCATCCACTCAGGGACTGAAGCTTTCTTT | CAIHSGTEAFF
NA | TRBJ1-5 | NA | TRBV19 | TGTGCCAGTAGAGAAATCACCAGGGACGTTGAGCCCCAGCATTTT | CASREITRDVEPQHF
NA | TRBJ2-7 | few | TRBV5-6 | TGTGCCAGCAGCTTAGGAGGAGGGATCTCCTACGAGCAGTACTTC | CASSLGGGISYEQYF
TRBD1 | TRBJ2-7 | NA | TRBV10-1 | TGCGCCAGCAGCCCGGGACAGGGTTTAAACGAGCAGTACTTC | CASSPGQGLNEQYF
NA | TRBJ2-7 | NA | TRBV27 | TGTGCCAGCAGTTTTTACTTCCCGGACCCCCGATACGAGCAGTACTTC | CASSFYFPDPRYEQYF
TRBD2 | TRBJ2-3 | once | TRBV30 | TGTGCCTGGAGGGGCTATAGCGGGGGAATAGATACGCAGTATTTT | CAWRGYSGGIDTQYF
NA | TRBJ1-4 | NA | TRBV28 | TGTGCCAGCAGTTTATTTTGGCAGCTTGGTGAAAAACTGTTTTTT | CASSLFWQLGEKLFF
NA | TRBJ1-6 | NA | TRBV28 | TGTGCCAGCAGTTTATGGTTCCCCCTCGGGGTATATTTGTCCTATAATTCACCCCTCCACTTT | CASSLWFPLGVYLSYNSPLHF
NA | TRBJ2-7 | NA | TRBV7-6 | TGTGCCAGCAGCTCACAGGGTGGCTCCTACGAGCAGTACTTC | CASSSQGGSYEQYF
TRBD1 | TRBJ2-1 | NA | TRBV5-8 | TGTGCCAGCCCAGCCCACCCGCTGGGACAGGGGGCTTACTCCTACAATGAGCAGTTCTTC | CASPAHPLGQGAYSYNEQFF
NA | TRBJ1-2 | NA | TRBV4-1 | TGCGCCAGCAGCCAAGAGCAAGGGCCAGGGTATGGCTACACCTTC | CASSQEQGPGYGYTF
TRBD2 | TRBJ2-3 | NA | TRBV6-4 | TGTGCCAGCAGTGACTCGGTAGCGGGGGGATCAACAGATACGCAGTATTTT | CASSDSVAGGSTDTQYF
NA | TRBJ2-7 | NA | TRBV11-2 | TGTGCCAGCAGTTCAGGGACTCGCGAGCAGTACTTC | CASSSGTREQYF
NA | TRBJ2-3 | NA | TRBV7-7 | TGTGCCAGCAGCTTAGGTCCGGTTGGGACAGATACGCAGTATTTT | CASSLGPVGTDTQYF